Sequencing of this T cell receptor beta chain was carried out in a study of T cell changes during pregnancy in multiple sclerosis. Some clones are missing from TCRdb's copy, which holds only in-frame ones; the method was immunoSEQ multiplex PCR. The sample shows around 59,000 clones, approximately 90% of them seen only once. This TCR derives from a female donor in good health, enrolled as a control in a pregnancy study. The material was peripheral blood, obtained in the third trimester of pregnancy.

The DNA of the CDR3 is TGTGCCAGCAGCGTAGGTATTGGGGCGGGGTACTACGAGCAGTACTTC. This translates into CASSVGIGAGYYEQYF. The V and J genes are TRBV9 and TRBJ2-7, with D perhaps TRBD2 (6 bases). The ends were cut back, 0 bases at V and 3 bases at J, with 16 bases in the middle. The CDR3 is made up of 16 amino acids. Germline V CDR1 and CDR2: SGDLS, YYNGEE.